This T cell receptor (beta chain) was recovered during a study of T cell changes during pregnancy in multiple sclerosis. Here immunoSEQ multiplex PCR was the method, and the copy in TCRdb shows in-frame clones only, minus some. The table records about 35,000 clones, around nine tenths of them present only once. The receptor comes from a female donor in good health, enrolled as a control in a pregnancy study. Material: peripheral blood, obtained in the third trimester of pregnancy.

CDR3 loop: CASSVAPPLAGGDEQFF. The CDR3 DNA follows: TGTGCCAGCAGCGTAGCCCCCCCACTAGCGGGGGGCGATGAGCAGTTCTTC. The rearrangement uses TRBV9 and TRBJ2-1; TRBD2 matches 12 bases. The CDR3 runs to 17 residues. The V gene end was trimmed by 0 bases and the J gene end by 8 bases; junction bases not matched to a gene: 9. CDR1 is SGDLS and CDR2 is YYNGEE in the germline V gene.